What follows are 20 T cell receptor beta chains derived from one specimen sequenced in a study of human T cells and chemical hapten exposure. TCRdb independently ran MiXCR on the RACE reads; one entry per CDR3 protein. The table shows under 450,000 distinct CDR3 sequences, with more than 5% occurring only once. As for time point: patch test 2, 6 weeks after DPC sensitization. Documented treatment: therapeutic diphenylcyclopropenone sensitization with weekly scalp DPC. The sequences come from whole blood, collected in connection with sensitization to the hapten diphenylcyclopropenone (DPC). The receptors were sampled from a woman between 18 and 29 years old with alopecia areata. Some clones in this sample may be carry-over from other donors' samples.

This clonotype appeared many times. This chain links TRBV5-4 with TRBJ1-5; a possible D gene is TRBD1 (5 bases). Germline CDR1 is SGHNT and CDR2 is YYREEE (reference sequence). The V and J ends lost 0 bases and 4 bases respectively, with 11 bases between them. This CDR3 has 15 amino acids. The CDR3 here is CASSLAAGPNQPQHF. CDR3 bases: TGTGCCAGCAGCTTGGCGGCGGGACCTAATCAGCCCCAGCATTTT.

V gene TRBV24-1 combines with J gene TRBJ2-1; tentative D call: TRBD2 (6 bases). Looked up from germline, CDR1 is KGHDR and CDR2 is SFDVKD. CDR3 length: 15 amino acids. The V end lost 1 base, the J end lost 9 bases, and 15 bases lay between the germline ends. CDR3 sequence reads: CATSDLGGESVEQFF. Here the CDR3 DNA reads TGTGCCACCAGTGATTTAGGCGGGGAAAGTGTTGAGCAGTTCTTC.

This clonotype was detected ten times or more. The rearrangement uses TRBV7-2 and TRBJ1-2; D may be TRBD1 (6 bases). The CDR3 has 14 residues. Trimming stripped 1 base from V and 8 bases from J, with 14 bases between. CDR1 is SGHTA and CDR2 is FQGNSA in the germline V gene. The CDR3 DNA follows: TGTGCCAGCAGCTTAGTAGCTGGGGGCGAGGGCTACACCTTC. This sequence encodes CASSLVAGGEGYTF.

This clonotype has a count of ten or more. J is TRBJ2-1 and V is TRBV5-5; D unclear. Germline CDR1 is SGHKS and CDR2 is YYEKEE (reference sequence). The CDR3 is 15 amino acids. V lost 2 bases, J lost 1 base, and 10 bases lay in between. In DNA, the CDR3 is TGTGCCAGCAGCTTTGACTCAGCGTCCTACAATGAGCAGTTCTTC. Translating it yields CASSFDSASYNEQFF.

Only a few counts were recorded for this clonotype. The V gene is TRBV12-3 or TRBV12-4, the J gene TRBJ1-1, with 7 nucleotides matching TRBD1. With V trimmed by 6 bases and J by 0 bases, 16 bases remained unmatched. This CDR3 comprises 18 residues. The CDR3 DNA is TGTGCCAGCAGCCCAACGGGGAGGGGGCTTTCTTTGAACACTGAAGCTTTCTTT. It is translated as CASSPTGRGLSLNTEAFF.

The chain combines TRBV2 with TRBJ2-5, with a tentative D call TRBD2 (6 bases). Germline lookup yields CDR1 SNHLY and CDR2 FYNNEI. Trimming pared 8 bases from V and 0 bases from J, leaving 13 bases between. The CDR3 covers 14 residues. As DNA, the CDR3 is TGTGCCAGCGAACCGAGACTAGACCAAGAGACCCAGTACTTC. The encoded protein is CASEPRLDQETQYF. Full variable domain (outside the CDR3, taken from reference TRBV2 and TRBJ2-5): EPEVTQTPSHQVTQMGQEVILRCVPISNHLYFYWYRQILGQKVEFLVSFYNNEISEKSEIFDDQFSVERPDGSNFTLKIRSTKLEDSAMYFCASEPRLDQETQYFGPGTRLLVL.

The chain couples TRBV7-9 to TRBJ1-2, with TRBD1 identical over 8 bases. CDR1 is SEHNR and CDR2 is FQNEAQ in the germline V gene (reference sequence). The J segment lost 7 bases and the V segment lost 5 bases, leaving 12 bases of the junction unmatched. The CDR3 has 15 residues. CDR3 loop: CASSPGIAGGFGYTF. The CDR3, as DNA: TGTGCCAGCAGCCCAGGGATCGCAGGGGGCTTTGGCTACACCTTC.

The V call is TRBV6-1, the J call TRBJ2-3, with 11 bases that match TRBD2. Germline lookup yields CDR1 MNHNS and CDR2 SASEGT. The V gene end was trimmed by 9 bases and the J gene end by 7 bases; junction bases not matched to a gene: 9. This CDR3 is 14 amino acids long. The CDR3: CARKIAGGRNTQYF. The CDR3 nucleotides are TGTGCCAGAAAAATAGCGGGGGGGCGGAATACGCAGTATTTT.

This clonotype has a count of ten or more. The CDR3 coding sequence is TGTGCCAGCAGCTTAGGTTACGGGGCAACTAATGAAAAACTGTTTTTT. Residues: CASSLGYGATNEKLFF. The rearrangement joins TRBV7-9 to TRBJ1-4, with D unclear. CDR3 size: 16 residues. V gave up 1 base and J gave up 0 bases, with 9 bases separating them. The V gene's germline CDR1 is SEHNR and CDR2 FQNEAQ (reference sequence).

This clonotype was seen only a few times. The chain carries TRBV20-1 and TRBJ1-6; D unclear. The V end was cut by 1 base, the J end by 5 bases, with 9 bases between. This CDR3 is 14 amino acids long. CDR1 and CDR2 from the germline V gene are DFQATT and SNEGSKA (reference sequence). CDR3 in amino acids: CSARVGSDNSPLHF. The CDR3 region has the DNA TGCAGTGCTAGAGTTGGGTCGGATAATTCACCCCTCCACTTT.

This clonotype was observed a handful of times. The CDR3: CASSPTGRNTEAFF. In DNA form, the CDR3 reads TGTGCCAGCAGTCCGACAGGACGGAACACTGAAGCTTTCTTT. This sequence joins TRBV12-3 or TRBV12-4 and TRBJ1-1; D possibly corresponds to TRBD1 (6 bases). The CDR3 runs to 14 residues. V shed 5 bases and J shed 1 base, with 11 bases lying between them.

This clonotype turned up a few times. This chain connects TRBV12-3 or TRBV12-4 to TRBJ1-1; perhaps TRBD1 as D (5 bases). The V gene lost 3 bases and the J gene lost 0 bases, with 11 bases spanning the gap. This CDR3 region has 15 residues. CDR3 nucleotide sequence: TGTGCCAGCAGTTTGGGGCATAGCATGAACACTGAAGCTTTCTTT. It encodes CASSLGHSMNTEAFF.

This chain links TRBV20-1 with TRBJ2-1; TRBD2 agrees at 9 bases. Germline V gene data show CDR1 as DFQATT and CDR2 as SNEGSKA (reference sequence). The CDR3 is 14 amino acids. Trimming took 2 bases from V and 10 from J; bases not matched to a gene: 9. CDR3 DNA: TGCAGTGCTAGATATAGCGGGGGAAGAAGAGAGCAGTTCTTC. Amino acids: CSARYSGGRREQFF.

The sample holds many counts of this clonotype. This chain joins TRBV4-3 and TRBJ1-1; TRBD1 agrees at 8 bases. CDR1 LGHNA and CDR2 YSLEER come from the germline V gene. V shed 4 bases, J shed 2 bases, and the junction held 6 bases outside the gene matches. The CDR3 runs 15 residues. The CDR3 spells CASSPGTGANTEAFF. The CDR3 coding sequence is TGCGCCAGCAGCCCAGGGACAGGCGCCAACACTGAAGCTTTCTTT.

The CDR3 sequence: CASSSPGQPFDEQFF. CDR3 sequence (DNA): TGTGCCAGCAGCAGCCCGGGACAGCCCTTCGATGAGCAGTTCTTC. The chain has TRBV21-1 and TRBJ2-1; TRBD1, as called in the table, went unchecked against the DNA. TRBV21-1 is designated a pseudogene. This CDR3 comprises 15 residues.

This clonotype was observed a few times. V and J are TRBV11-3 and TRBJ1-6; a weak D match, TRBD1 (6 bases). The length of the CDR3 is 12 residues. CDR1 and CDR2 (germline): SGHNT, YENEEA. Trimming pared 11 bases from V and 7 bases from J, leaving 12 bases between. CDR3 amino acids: CACRTDNSPLHF. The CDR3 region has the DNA TGTGCCTGCCGGACAGACAATTCACCCCTCCACTTT.

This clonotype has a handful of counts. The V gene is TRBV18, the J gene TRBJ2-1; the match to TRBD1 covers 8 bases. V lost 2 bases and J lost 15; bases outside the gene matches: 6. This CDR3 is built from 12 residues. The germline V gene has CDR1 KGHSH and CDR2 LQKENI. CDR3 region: CASSPYRQGRFF. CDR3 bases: TGTGCCAGCTCACCATATCGACAGGGGAGGTTCTTC.

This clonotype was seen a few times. CDR3 loop: CASSYGEEDIQYF. The DNA for the CDR3 is TGTGCCAGCAGTTACGGGGAAGAGGACATTCAGTACTTC. The chain combines TRBV6-5 with TRBJ2-4; D not certain. The germline CDR1 and CDR2 sequences are MNHEY and SVGAGI. The V and J ends lost 2 bases and 8 bases respectively, with 10 bases between them. The CDR3 is 13 amino acids.

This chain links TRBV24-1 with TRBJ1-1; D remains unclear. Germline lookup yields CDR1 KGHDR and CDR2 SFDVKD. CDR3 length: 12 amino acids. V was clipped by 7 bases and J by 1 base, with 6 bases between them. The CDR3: CATRGTNTEAFF. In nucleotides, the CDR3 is TGTGCCACCAGGGGTACGAACACTGAAGCTTTCTTT.

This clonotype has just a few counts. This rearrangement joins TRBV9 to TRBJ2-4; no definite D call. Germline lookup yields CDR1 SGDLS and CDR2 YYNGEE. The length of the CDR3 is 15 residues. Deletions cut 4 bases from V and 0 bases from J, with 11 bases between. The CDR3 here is CASSPRTSAKNIQYF. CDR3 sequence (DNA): TGTGCCAGCAGCCCCAGGACCTCAGCCAAAAACATTCAGTACTTC.